Presented here are 7 T cell receptor beta chains from one specimen sequenced in a study of cytomegalovirus exposure and HLA in healthy donors. 60 Vbeta and 13 Jbeta primers were used in PCR. Sequencing used immunoSEQ multiplex PCR; TCRdb keeps in-frame clones, though not all of them. The data hold about 140,000 clones, with roughly three quarters observed a single time. What was sequenced was PBMCs. These TCRs come from a male donor in good health and CMV-seronegative.

V and J are TRBV7-2 and TRBJ2-5, with a possible D match to TRBD2 (5 bases). Trimming removed 1 base from V and 2 bases from J, with 11 bases in between. The CDR3 is 15 amino acids. Germline lookup yields CDR1 SGHTA and CDR2 FQGNSA. As DNA, the CDR3 is TGTGCCAGCAGCTTAGGTGGTTGGACTCAAGAGACCCAGTACTTC. Translation: CASSLGGWTQETQYF.

In this sample, this clone turned up once. The gene calls are TRBV6-5 and TRBJ2-2; D is unclear. Germline values: CDR1 MNHEY, CDR2 SVGAGI. The CDR3 spans 16 residues. V was cut by 4 bases and J by 4 bases, with 16 bases left in between. CDR3 sequence (DNA): TGTGCCAGCAGTTTTGACAACTCCATGGCCACCGGGGAGCTGTTTTTT. Encoded protein: CASSFDNSMATGELFF.

The rearrangement uses TRBV27 and TRBJ2-1; TRBD2 agrees at 11 bases. The CDR3 runs to 15 residues. V gave up 2 bases and J gave up 10 bases; unmatched junction bases: 7. Germline lookup yields CDR1 MNHEY and CDR2 SMNVEV (reference sequence). The CDR3 DNA reads TGTGCCAGCAGTTTAATAGCGGGGGGGCTCGAGGAGCAGTTCTTC. It encodes CASSLIAGGLEEQFF.

The CDR3: CASSVSGQSIQETQYF. In DNA, the CDR3 is TGTGCCAGCAGCGTCTCGGGACAGTCTATACAAGAGACCCAGTACTTC. The chain is built from TRBV9 and TRBJ2-5, with TRBD1 matching 7 bases. Germline loops: CDR1 SGDLS, CDR2 YYNGEE. Trimming took 2 bases from V and 2 from J; bases not matched to a gene: 9. The CDR3 consists of 16 residues.

The chain employs TRBV5-1 and TRBJ2-5; 10 nucleotides agree with TRBD1. From germline, CDR1 is SGHRS and CDR2 YFSETQ. The CDR3 is made up of 14 amino acids. V trimming: 4 bases; J trimming: 5 bases; junction bases outside the gene matches: 5. The CDR3 DNA is TGCGCCAGCAGCCGGACAGGGGGAGGGGAGACCCAGTACTTC. It codes for CASSRTGGGETQYF.

The V call is TRBV7-9, the J call TRBJ2-1; D might be TRBD1 (6 bases). With 4 bases removed from V and 9 bases from J, the gap between germline ends came to 7 bases. Germline V gene lookup returns CDR1 SEHNR and CDR2 FQNEAQ (reference sequence). This CDR3 region has 11 residues. This chain's CDR3 is CASSWDTEQFF. As DNA, the CDR3 is TGTGCCAGCAGCTGGGACACTGAGCAGTTCTTC.

The chain couples TRBV21-1 to TRBJ1-2. TRBV21-1 is annotated as a pseudogene. The length of the CDR3 is 14 residues. The CDR3 coding sequence is TGTGCCAGCAGCAAAGCGCTTTGGGGGGACGGCTACACCTTC. Its translation is CASSKALWGDGYTF.